The rows below give T cell receptor beta chains drawn from one sample of a study of read filtering for tumor transcriptome and immune sequencing. MiXCR, run by TCRdb on the reads, gives a single entry per CDR3 protein. The table lists over 80,000 distinct CDR3 sequences, about 12% of them singletons. Sample: a population of CD138-negative cells sorted from bone marrow. The receptors were gathered from a donor older than 35 with multiple myeloma. The CDR3 runs from the conserved cysteine through the conserved F or W. Each record gives: D gene, J gene, V gene, clone size, CDR3 protein, CDR3 DNA. A D gene is named only where the DNA matches it firmly. Rows may omit the clone size; those that give it use once, few, many or a size class.

- TRBJ1-5 TRBV15 many CATSPTRVEGINQPQHF TGTGCCACCAGCCCCACGCGGGTAGAGGGAATCAATCAGCCCCAGCATTTT
- TRBJ1-2 TRBV4-1 few CASSQDHRHYGYTF TGCGCCAGCAGCCAAGATCACAGGCACTATGGCTACACCTTC
TRBD1 TRBJ1-2 TRBV25-1 many CASSESNGQGHGYTF TGTGCCAGCAGTGAATCAAACGGACAGGGCCATGGCTACACCTTC
TRBD1 TRBJ1-2 TRBV27 many CASSSDRDRGLSGYTF TGTGCCAGCAGTTCGGACCGGGACAGGGGGCTTAGTGGCTACACCTTC
TRBD1 TRBJ2-3 TRBV12-3/TRBV12-4 many CASSPRQGATADTQYF TGTGCCAGCAGTCCGCGACAGGGGGCGACCGCAGATACGCAGTATTTT
TRBD1 TRBJ2-1 TRBV6-5 - CASTSPGQGANEQFF TGTGCCAGCACCTCACCGGGACAGGGGGCGAATGAGCAGTTCTTC
TRBD2 TRBJ2-2 TRBV6-5 many CASRAGGGTGELFF TGTGCCAGCAGAGCGGGAGGTGGTACCGGGGAGCTGTTTTTT
- TRBJ2-1 TRBV24-1 many CATSDLHRAKRQFF TGTGCCACCAGTGATTTGCACCGGGCCAAGCGGCAGTTCTTC
- TRBJ2-7 TRBV5-8 - CASSSGWHEQYF TGTGCCAGCAGCTCCGGATGGCACGAGCAGTACTTC
- TRBJ2-2 TRBV5-1 many CASSDRTAGGELFF TGCGCCAGCAGCGACCGGACAGCCGGCGGGGAGCTGTTTTTT
TRBD2 TRBJ2-1 TRBV20-1 many CSASRLAGILGPQFF TGCAGTGCTTCTCGACTAGCGGGAATCTTAGGCCCGCAGTTCTTC